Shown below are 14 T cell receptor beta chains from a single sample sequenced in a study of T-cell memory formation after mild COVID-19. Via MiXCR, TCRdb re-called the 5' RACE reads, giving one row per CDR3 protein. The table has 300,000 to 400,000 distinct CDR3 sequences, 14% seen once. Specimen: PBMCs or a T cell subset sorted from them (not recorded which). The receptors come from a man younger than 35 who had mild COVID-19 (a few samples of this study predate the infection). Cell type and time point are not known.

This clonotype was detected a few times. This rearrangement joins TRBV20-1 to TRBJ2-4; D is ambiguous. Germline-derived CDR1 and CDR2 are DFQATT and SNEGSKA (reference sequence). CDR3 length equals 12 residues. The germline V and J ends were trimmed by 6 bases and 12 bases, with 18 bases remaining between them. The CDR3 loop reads CSATLPPTNQYF. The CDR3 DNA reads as TGCAGTGCAACACTCCCCCCAACTAATCAGTACTTC.

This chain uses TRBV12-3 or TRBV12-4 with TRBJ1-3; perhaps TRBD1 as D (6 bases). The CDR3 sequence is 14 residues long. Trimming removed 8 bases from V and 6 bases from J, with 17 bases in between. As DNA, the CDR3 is TGTGCCAGCTCCCGGGGGGGGGGCGAAAACACCATATATTTT. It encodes CASSRGGGENTIYF.

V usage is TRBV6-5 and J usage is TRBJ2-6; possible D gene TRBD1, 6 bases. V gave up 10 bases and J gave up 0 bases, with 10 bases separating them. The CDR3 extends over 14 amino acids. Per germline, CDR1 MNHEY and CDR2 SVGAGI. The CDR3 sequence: CATRQDSGANVLTF. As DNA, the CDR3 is TGTGCCACCCGACAGGACTCTGGGGCCAACGTCCTGACTTTC.

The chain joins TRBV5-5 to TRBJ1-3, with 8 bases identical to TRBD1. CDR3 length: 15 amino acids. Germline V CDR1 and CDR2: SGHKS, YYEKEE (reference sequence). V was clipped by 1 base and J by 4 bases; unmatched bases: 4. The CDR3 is CASSLRTGYGNTIYF. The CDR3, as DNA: TGTGCCAGCAGCTTGCGGACAGGGTACGGAAACACCATATATTTT.

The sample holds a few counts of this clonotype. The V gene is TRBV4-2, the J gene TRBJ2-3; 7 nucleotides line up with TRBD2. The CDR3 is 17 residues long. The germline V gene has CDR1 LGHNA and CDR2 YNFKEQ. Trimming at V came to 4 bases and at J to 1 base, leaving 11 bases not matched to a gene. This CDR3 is CASSLRLPGLRTDTQYF. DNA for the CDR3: TGTGCCAGCAGCCTGAGACTCCCGGGACTACGCACAGATACGCAGTATTTT.

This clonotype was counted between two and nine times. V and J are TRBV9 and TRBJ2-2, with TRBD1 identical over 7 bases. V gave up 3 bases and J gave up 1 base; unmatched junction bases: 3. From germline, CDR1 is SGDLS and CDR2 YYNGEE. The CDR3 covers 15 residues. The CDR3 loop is CASSERTGNTGELFF. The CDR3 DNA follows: TGTGCCAGCAGCGAACGGACAGGGAACACCGGGGAGCTGTTTTTT.

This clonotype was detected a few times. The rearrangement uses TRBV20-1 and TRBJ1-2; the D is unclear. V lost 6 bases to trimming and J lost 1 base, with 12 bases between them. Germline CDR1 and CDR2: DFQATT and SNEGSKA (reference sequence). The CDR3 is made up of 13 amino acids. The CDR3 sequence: CSALLPVNYGYTF. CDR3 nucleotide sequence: TGCAGTGCCCTATTGCCAGTTAACTATGGCTACACCTTC.

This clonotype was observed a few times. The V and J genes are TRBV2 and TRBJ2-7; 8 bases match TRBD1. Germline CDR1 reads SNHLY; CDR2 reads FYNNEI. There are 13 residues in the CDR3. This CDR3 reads CCWHRGLGREQYF. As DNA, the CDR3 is TGTTGCTGGCACAGGGGGTTAGGTCGGGAGCAGTACTTC.

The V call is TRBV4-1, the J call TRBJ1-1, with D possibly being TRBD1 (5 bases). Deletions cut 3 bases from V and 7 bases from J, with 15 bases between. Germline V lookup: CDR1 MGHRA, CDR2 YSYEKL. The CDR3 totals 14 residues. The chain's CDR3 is CASSHRGVTDEAFF. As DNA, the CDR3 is TGCGCCAGCAGCCATCGAGGGGTTACTGATGAAGCTTTCTTT.

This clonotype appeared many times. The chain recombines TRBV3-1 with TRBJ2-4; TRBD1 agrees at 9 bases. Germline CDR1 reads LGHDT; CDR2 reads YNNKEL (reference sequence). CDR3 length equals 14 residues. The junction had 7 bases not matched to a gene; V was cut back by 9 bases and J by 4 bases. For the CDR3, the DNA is TGTGCCAGAGCGGACAGGGGTACAAAAAACATTCAGTACTTC. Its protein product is CARADRGTKNIQYF. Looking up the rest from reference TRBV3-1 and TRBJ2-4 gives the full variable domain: DTAVSQTPKYLVTQMGNDKSIKCEQNLGHDTMYWYKQDSKKFLKIMFSYNNKELIINETVPNRFSPKSPDKAHLNLHINSLELGDSAVYFCARADRGTKNIQYFGAGTRLSVL.

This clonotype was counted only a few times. The CDR3 coding sequence is TGTGCCAGCAGCCCCCCGGGAGGGTTTGGTTCACCCCTCCACTTT. It yields the protein CASSPPGGFGSPLHF. The chain carries TRBV7-2 and TRBJ1-6; D gene ambiguous. Deletions cut 5 bases from V and 9 bases from J, with 17 bases between. Germline V CDR1 and CDR2: SGHTA, FQGNSA. The CDR3 is 15 residues long.

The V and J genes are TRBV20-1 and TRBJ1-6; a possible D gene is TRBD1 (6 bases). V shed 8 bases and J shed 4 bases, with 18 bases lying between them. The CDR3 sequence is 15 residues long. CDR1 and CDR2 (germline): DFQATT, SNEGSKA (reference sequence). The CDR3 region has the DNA TGCAGTCTAAGTAAAAGGGGGGGATATAATTCACCCCTCCACTTT. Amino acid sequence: CSLSKRGGYNSPLHF.

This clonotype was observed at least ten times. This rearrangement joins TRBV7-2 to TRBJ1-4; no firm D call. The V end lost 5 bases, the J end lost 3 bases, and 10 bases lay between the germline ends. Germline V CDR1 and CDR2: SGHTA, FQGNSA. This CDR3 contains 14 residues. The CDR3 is CASSPQPANEKLFF. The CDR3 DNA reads TGTGCCAGCAGCCCACAGCCGGCTAATGAAAAACTGTTTTTT.

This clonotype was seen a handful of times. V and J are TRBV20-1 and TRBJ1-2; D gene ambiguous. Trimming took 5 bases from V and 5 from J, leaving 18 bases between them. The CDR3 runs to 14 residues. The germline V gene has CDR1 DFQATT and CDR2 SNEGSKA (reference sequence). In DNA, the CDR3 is TGCAGTGCTGATCCGCAGCGGATAAAGTATGGCTACACCTTC. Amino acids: CSADPQRIKYGYTF.